The present TCR beta chain was sequenced within a study of response to subunit inactivated influenza vaccine. Study-wide findings and caveats: Each seasonal influenza vaccination, the authors suggested, recruits few new T cells.

TCRdb called the RT-PCR reads again in MiXCR, with one record for every CDR3 protein. This table has more than 550,000 distinct CDR3 sequences, about 10% appearing once. This clonotype was detected only a few times. The antigen remains unidentified. V dropped 6 bases and J dropped 12; count of bases not matched to a gene: 3. The CDR3 has 11 residues. The TCR comes from a man aged 50 or older who received an inactivated influenza vaccine. The material sequenced was PBMCs from blood, taken on the day of vaccination. The chain is built from TRBV12-3 or TRBV12-4 and TRBJ2-3, with TRBD1 identical over 10 bases. CDR3 sequence (DNA): TGTGCCAGCAGAGGGGACAGGGGTCAGTATTTT. Protein product: CASRGDRGQYF.